Each of the 10 T cell receptor beta chains below was sequenced from the same sample in a study of T cell clonality in common variable immunodeficiency. Sequencing was performed with immunoSEQ multiplex PCR; in TCRdb, only in-frame clones are kept and a portion is missing. The sample gives about 35,000 clones, none seen only once, and the top ten clones hold 9.5%. Sequencing was performed on peripheral blood mononuclear cells. These TCRs come from a person aged 18-70 years in good health.

This clone was seen many times. The sequence runs out 3 residues before the end of the CDR3; the remainder is reconstructed from the germline J gene. This sequence joins TRBV4-2 and TRBJ2-7; 7 bases line up with TRBD2. J gave up 5 bases and V 3 bases, and 16 bases lay outside the gene matches. Per the germline V gene, CDR1 is LGHNA and CDR2 is YNFKEQ. The CDR3 covers 17 residues. Here the CDR3 reads CASSHGALSGNIDEQYF. CDR3 DNA (partial): TGTGCCAGCAGCCACGGGGCCCTAAGCGGGAATATCGACGAG.

This clone showed up just a few times. The CDR3 extends 3 residues past the end of the read, so its final part is completed from the germline J gene. The chain has TRBV2 and TRBJ2-7, with 9 bases identical to TRBD2. V shed 3 bases, J shed 5 bases, and the junction held 5 bases outside the gene matches. This CDR3 spans 14 amino acids. The germline V gene has CDR1 SNHLY and CDR2 FYNNEI. The sequenced CDR3 bases are TGTGCCAGCAGTGAGGGGAGCGGGAGGAACGAG. It yields the protein CASSEGSGRNE. The whole CDR3 region reads CASSEGSGRNEQYF.

This clone showed up many times. The read ends 3 residues shy of where the CDR3 ends; the end is completed using the germline J gene. The V and J genes are TRBV5-1 and TRBJ1-2; D perhaps matches TRBD1 (6 bases). Germline V lookup: CDR1 SGHRS, CDR2 YFSETQ. The CDR3 contains 17 residues. The DNA read from the CDR3 is TGCGCCAGCAGCTTGCAACCTACTACCGGGACATCTAGGGGC. Protein product: CASSLQPTTGTSRG. The entire CDR3 reads CASSLQPTTGTSRGYTF. The whole variable domain, remainder taken from reference TRBV5-1 and TRBJ1-2, is KAGVTQTPRYLIKTRGQQVTLSCSPISGHRSVSWYQQTPGQGLQFLFEYFSETQRNKGNFPGRFSGRQFSNSRSEMNVSTLELGDSALYLCASSLQPTTGTSRGYTFGSGTRLTVV.

In its sample, this clone was seen a few times. The DNA ends 3 residues before the CDR3 does, and the rest of the CDR3 is filled in from the germline J gene. The rearrangement links TRBV11-1 to TRBJ2-5; D is unresolved. This CDR3 spans 12 amino acids. The V gene's germline CDR1 is SGHAT and CDR2 FQDESV (reference sequence). Trimming pared 3 bases from V and 4 bases from J, leaving 6 bases between. CDR3 sequence reads: CASSFMAETQYF. Incomplete CDR3 DNA: TGTGCCAGCAGCTTTATGGCAGAGACC.

Concerning this clone: This may come from a read error, since a much larger clone is one base off. The read terminates 3 residues before the CDR3 end, so the remaining end is supplied by the germline J gene. The chain uses TRBV7-8 and TRBJ1-4; 8 bases map to TRBD1. There are 15 residues in the CDR3. CDR1 and CDR2 (germline): SGHVS, FQNEAQ. CDR3 sequence reads: CASSLTGAGANVLFF. CDR3 DNA (partial): TGTGCCAGCAGCCTGACAGGGGCCGGGGCCAACGTA. The full variable domain, with the rest looked up from reference TRBV7-8 and TRBJ1-4, is GAGVSQSPRYKVAKRGQDVALRCDPISGHVSLFWYQQALGQGPEFLTYFQNEAQLDKSGLPSDRFFAERPEGSVSTLKIQRTQQEDSAVYLCASSLTGAGANVLFFGSGTQLSVL.

This clone was observed a few times. The sequenced fragment ends 3 residues before the CDR3 boundary, so the rest is inferred from the germline J gene. The chain is built from TRBV5-4 and TRBJ2-7; 11 positions match TRBD2. Germline-derived CDR1 and CDR2 are SGHNT and YYREEE (reference sequence). This CDR3 is 16 amino acids long. V shed 3 bases, J shed 5 bases, and the junction held 10 bases outside the gene matches. CDR3 bases read: TGTGCCAGCAGCTCACTCGGACTAGCGGGCTTTCACGAG. It codes for CASSSLGLAGFHE. The whole CDR3 protein reads CASSSLGLAGFHEQYF.

There are many counts of this clone. The read falls 3 residues short of the CDR3 end, and the missing part is taken from the germline J gene. The V and J genes are TRBV5-4 and TRBJ2-3; 13 bases line up with TRBD2. V trimming: 4 bases; J trimming: 3 bases; junction bases outside the gene matches: 5. Germline V gene data show CDR1 as SGHNT and CDR2 as YYREEE (reference sequence). CDR3 length equals 16 residues. CDR3 in amino acids: CASSVGTSGITDTQYF. CDR3 bases read: TGTGCCAGCAGCGTCGGGACTAGCGGGATAACAGATACG.

Remarks on this clone: The sequence runs out 3 residues before the end of the CDR3; the remainder is reconstructed from the germline J gene. The genes are TRBV11-3 and TRBJ2-5; 8 bases align to TRBD2. Germline CDR1 is SGHNT and CDR2 is YENEEA. This CDR3 is built from 15 residues. V dropped 0 bases and J dropped 2; count of bases not matched to a gene: 2. The CDR3 protein is CASSLDSGGQETQYF. The part of the CDR3 DNA that was read is TGTGCCAGCAGCTTAGATTCGGGGGGGCAAGAGACC.

This clone was seen at least ten times. The read ends 3 residues before the CDR3 terminus; that terminus is restored from the germline J gene. The chain combines TRBV6-2 or TRBV6-3 with TRBJ2-1; perhaps TRBD2 as D (6 bases). This CDR3 spans 16 amino acids. V was shortened by 6 bases and J by 0 bases, with 15 bases between the two germline ends. CDR1 MNHEY and CDR2 SVGEGT come from the germline V gene. The DNA read from the CDR3 is TGTGCCAGCAGAACAAAGCGGGCCAGCTCCTACAATGAG. Protein sequence: CASRTKRASSYNE. The full CDR3 protein reads CASRTKRASSYNEQFF.

This clone was seen many times. The read ends 3 residues early relative to the CDR3; the germline J gene fills the gap. The J gene is TRBJ2-3, the V gene TRBV7-2; no definite D call. This CDR3 contains 12 residues. V was clipped by 6 bases and J by 6 bases, with 10 bases between them. CDR1 SGHTA and CDR2 FQGNSA come from the germline V gene. The covered CDR3 bases are TGTGCCAGCAGTCCCGTCCGGGATACG. It yields the protein CASSPVRDT. In full, the CDR3 reads CASSPVRDTQYF.